This TCR beta chain was identified during a study of spatial heterogeneity in lung cancer. Study as a whole: Sequencing of follow-up PBMC samples took place when they were available, at a median of approximately 2 years after resection. The study observed each unique TCR and UMI combination more than ten times on average in raw reads.

Each CDR3 protein is one row after TCRdb ran MiXCR on the 5' RACE reads. The data contain about 87,000 distinct CDR3 sequences, approximately 19% of them singletons. The length of the CDR3 is 15 residues. The V gene end was trimmed by 5 bases and the J gene end by 13 bases; junction bases not matched to a gene: 12. Germline V gene data show CDR1 as LNHNV and CDR2 as YYDKDF (reference sequence). Study-wide results and caveats: Ubiquitous expanded tumor TCRs showed up in blood more at resection than follow-up.

Regarding time point: blood at routine non-recurrence follow-up after resection. Unsorted whole RNA samples from tumor, nontumor lung or frozen PBMC were sequenced. Remarks on this clonotype: Its antigen is not identified.

The source of this sequence is a male donor with early-stage non-small cell lung cancer. Source: PBMCs, taken at follow-up. The chain is built from TRBV15 and TRBJ2-1; 12 bases fit TRBD2. This chain's CDR3 is CATSGRLAGGPPQFF. The DNA for the CDR3 is TGTGCCACCAGCGGACGGCTAGCGGGAGGGCCGCCACAGTTCTTC.